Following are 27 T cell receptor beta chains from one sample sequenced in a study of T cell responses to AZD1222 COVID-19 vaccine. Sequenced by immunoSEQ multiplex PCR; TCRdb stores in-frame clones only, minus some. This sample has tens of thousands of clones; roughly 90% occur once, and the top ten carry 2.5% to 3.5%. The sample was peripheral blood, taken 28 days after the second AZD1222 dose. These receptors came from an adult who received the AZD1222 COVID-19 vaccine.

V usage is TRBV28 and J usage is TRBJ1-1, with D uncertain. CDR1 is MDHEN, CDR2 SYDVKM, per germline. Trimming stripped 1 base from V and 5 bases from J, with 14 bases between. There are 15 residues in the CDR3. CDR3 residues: CASSLFLAVWTEAFF. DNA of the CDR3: TGTGCCAGCAGTTTATTTTTGGCGGTTTGGACTGAAGCTTTCTTT.

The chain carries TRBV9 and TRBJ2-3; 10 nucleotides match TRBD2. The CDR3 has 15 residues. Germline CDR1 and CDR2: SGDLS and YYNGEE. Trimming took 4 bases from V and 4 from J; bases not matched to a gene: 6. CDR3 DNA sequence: TGTGCCAGCAGCCCCCTAGCGGGGGTGTCAGATACGCAGTATTTT. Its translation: CASSPLAGVSDTQYF.

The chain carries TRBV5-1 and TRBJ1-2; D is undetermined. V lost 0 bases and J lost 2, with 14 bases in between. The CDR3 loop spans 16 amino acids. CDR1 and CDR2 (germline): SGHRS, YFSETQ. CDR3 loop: CASSLDPINSNYGYTF. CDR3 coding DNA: TGCGCCAGCAGCTTGGACCCGATTAACTCAAACTATGGCTACACCTTC.

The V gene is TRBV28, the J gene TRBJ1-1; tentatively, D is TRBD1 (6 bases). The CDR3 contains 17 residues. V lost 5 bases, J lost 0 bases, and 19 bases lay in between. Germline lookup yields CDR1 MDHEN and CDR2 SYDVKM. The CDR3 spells CASSPRGGWGLNTEAFF. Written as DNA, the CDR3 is TGTGCCAGCAGTCCCCGTGGGGGTTGGGGGCTGAACACTGAAGCTTTCTTT.

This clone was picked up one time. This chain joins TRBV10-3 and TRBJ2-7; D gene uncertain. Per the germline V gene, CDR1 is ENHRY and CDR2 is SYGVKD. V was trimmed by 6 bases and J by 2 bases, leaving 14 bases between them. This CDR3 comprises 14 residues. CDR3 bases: TGTGCCATCAGCCCCCCCGACAAGGCCTACGAGCAGTACTTC. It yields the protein CAISPPDKAYEQYF.

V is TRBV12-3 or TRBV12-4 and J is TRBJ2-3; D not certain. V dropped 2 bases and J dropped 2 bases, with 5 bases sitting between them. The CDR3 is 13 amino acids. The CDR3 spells CASSLLLTDTQYF. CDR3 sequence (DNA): TGTGCCAGCAGTTTATTACTCACAGATACGCAGTATTTT.

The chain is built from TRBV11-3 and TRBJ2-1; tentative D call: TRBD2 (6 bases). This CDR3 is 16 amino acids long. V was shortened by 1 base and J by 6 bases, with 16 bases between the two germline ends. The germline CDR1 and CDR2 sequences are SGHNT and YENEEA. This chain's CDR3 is CASSLGAGMRTNEQFF. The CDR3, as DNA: TGTGCCAGCAGCTTAGGTGCGGGGATGCGGACCAATGAGCAGTTCTTC.

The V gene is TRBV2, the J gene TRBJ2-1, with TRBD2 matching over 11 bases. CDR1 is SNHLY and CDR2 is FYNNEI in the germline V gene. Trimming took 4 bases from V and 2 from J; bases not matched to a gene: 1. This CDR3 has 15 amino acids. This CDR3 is CASSGLAGPYNEQFF. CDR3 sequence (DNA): TGTGCCAGCAGTGGACTAGCGGGACCCTACAATGAGCAGTTCTTC.

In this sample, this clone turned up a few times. The chain's CDR3 is CASSRQGGLIYNEQFF. CDR3 bases: TGTGCCAGCAGCCGACAGGGGGGTTTAATCTACAATGAGCAGTTCTTC. The V call is TRBV7-9, the J call TRBJ2-1; TRBD1 matches at 9 bases. After removal of 5 bases from V and 3 bases from J, the junction contained 8 bases not matched to a gene. This CDR3 contains 16 residues. Per the germline V gene, CDR1 is SEHNR and CDR2 is FQNEAQ (reference sequence).

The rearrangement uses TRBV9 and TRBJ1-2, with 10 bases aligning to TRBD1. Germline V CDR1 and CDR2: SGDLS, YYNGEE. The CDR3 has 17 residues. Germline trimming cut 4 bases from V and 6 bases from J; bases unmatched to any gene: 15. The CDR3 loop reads CASSHQRPGQGKDGYTF. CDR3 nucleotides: TGTGCCAGCAGCCACCAGAGGCCGGGACAGGGGAAGGATGGCTACACCTTC. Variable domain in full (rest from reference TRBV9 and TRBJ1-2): DSGVTQTPKHLITATGQRVTLRCSPRSGDLSVYWYQQSLDQGLQFLIQYYNGEERAKGNILERFSAQQFPDLHSELNLSSLELGDSALYFCASSHQRPGQGKDGYTFGSGTRLTVV.

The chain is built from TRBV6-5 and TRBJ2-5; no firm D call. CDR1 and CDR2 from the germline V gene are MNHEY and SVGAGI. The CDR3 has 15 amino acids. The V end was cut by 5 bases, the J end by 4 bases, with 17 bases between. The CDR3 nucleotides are TGTGCCAGCAGTCGGCAGGTGGCAGGTAGAGAGACCCAGTACTTC. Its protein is CASSRQVAGRETQYF.

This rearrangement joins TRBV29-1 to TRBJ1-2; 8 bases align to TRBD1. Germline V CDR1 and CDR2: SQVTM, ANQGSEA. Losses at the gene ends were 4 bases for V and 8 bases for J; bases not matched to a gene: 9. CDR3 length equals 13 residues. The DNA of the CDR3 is TGCAGCGTTGGCCCCGGACAGGGAGGGGGCTACACCTTC. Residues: CSVGPGQGGGYTF. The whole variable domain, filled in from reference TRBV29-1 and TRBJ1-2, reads SAVISQKPSRDICQRGTSLTIQCQVDSQVTMMFWYRQQPGQSLTLIATANQGSEATYESGFVIDKFPISRPNLTFSTLTVSNMSPEDSSIYLCSVGPGQGGGYTFGSGTRLTVV.

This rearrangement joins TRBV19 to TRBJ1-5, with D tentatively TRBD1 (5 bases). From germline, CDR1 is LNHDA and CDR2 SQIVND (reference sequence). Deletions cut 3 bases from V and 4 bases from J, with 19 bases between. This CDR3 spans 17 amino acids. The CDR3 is CASSMRGRGSPNQPQHF. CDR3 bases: TGTGCCAGTAGTATGCGGGGCCGGGGATCCCCGAATCAGCCCCAGCATTTT.

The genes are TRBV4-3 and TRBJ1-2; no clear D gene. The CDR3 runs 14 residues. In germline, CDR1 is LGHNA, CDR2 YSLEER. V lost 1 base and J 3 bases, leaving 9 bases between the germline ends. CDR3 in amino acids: CASSQVLGYYGYTF. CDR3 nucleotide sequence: TGCGCCAGCAGCCAAGTACTGGGGTACTATGGCTACACCTTC.

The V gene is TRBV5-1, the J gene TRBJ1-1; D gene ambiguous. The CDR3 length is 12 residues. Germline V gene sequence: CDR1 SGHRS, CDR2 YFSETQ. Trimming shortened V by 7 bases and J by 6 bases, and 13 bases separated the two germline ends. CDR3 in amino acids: CASSNNGAEAFF. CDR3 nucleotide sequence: TGCGCCAGCTCTAACAACGGGGCTGAAGCTTTCTTT.

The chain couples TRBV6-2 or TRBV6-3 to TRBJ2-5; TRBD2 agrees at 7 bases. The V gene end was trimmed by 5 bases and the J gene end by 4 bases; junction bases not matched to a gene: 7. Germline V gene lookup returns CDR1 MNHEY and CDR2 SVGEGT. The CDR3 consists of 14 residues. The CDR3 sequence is CASSNLGGGETQYF. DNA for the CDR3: TGTGCCAGCAGTAACCTTGGCGGGGGAGAGACCCAGTACTTC.

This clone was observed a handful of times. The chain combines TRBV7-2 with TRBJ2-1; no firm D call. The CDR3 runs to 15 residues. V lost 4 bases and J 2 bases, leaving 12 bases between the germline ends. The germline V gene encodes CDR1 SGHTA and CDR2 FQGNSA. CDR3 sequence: CASSSQATTYNEQFF. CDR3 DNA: TGTGCCAGCAGCTCTCAAGCGACCACCTACAATGAGCAGTTCTTC.

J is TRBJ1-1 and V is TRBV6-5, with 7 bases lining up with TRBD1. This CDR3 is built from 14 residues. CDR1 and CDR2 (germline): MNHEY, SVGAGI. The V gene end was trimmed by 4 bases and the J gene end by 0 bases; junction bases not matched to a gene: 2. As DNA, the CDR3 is TGTGCCAGCAGTTTTGACAGGGTGAACACTGAAGCTTTCTTT. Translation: CASSFDRVNTEAFF.

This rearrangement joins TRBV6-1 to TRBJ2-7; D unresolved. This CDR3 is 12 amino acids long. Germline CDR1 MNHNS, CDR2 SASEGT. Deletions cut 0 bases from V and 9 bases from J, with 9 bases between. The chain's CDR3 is CASSEAQTPQYF. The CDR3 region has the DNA TGTGCCAGCAGTGAAGCGCAGACGCCGCAGTACTTC.

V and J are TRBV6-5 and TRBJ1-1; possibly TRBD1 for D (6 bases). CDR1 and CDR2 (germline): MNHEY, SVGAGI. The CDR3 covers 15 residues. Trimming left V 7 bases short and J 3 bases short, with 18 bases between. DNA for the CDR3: TGTGCCAGCAAGTTCTCTGGCAGGGGCTACACTGAAGCTTTCTTT. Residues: CASKFSGRGYTEAFF.

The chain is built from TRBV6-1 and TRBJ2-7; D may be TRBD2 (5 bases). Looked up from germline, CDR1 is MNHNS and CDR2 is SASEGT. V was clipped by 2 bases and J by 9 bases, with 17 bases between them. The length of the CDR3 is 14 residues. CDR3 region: CASSESGNSQRQYF. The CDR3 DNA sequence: TGTGCCAGCAGTGAAAGCGGAAACTCCCAGAGGCAGTACTTC.

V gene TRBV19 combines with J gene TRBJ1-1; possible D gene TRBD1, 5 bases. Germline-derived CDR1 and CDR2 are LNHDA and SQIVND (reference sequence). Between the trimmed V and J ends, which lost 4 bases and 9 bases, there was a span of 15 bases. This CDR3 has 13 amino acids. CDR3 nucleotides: TGTGCCAGTAGTAGCAACCGGGACCGCCAAGCTTTCTTT. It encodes CASSSNRDRQAFF.

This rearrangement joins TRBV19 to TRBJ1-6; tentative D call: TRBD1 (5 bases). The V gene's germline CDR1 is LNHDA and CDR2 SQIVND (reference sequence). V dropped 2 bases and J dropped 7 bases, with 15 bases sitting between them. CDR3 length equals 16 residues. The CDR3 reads CASSIWGGVSNSPLHF. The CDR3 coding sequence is TGTGCCAGTAGTATATGGGGGGGGGTGTCGAATTCACCCCTCCACTTT.

The CDR3 DNA is TGTGCCAGCAGCTACAGGGGTATCACAGATACGCAGTATTTT. Protein: CASSYRGITDTQYF. The chain uses TRBV9 and TRBJ2-3; 7 nucleotides agree with TRBD1. The J segment lost 2 bases and the V segment lost 4 bases, leaving 4 bases of the junction unmatched. Looked up from germline, CDR1 is SGDLS and CDR2 is YYNGEE. CDR3 size: 14 residues.

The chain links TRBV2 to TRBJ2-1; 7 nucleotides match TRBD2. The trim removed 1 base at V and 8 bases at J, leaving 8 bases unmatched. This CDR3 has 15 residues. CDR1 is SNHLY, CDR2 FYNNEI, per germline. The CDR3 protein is CASSEEVGGRHEQFF. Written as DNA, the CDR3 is TGTGCCAGCAGTGAAGAGGTCGGGGGGAGGCATGAGCAGTTCTTC. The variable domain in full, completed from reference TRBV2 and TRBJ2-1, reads EPEVTQTPSHQVTQMGQEVILRCVPISNHLYFYWYRQILGQKVEFLVSFYNNEISEKSEIFDDQFSVERPDGSNFTLKIRSTKLEDSAMYFCASSEEVGGRHEQFFGPGTRLTVL.

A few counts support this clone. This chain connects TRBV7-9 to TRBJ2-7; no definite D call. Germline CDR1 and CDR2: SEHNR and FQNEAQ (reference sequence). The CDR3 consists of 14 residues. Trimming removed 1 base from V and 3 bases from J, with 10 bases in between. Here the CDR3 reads CASSLEGPIYEQYF. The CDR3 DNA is TGTGCCAGCAGCTTAGAGGGCCCGATCTACGAGCAGTACTTC.

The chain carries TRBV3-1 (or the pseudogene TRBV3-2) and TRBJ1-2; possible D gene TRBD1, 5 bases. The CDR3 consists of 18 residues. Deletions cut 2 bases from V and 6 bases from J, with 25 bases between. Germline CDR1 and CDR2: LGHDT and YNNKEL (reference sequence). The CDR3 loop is CASSQQIRIHGTGHGYTF. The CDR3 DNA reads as TGTGCCAGCAGCCAACAGATCCGAATACATGGTACGGGACATGGCTACACCTTC.